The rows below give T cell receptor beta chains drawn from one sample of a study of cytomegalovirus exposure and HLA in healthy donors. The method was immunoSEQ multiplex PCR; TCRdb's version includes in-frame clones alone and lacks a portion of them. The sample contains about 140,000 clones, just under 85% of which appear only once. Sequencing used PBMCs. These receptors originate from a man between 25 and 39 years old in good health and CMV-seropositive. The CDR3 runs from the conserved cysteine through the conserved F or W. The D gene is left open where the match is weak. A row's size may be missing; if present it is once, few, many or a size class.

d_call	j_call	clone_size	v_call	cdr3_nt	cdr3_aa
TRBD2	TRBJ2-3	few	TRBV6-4	TGTGCCAGCAGTGACTCGACTAGCGGGGGTGGCACAGATACGCAGTATTTT	CASSDSTSGGGTDTQYF
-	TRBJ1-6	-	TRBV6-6	TGTGCCAGCAGACGACAGGAGAATTCACCCCTCCACTTT	CASRRQENSPLHF
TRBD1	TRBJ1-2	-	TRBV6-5	TGTGCCAGCAGTTACGGGAGACAGGGGAGCTATGGCTACACCTTC	CASSYGRQGSYGYTF
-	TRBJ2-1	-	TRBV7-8	TGTGCCAGCAGCTTAGGGAGGGTGGTAGGGAGGTACAATGAGCAGTTCTTC	CASSLGRVVGRYNEQFF
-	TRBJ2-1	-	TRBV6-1	TGTGCCAGCAGTGAAGAGATGGGGGCCCCCTACAATGAGCAGTTCTTC	CASSEEMGAPYNEQFF
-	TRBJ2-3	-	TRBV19	TGTGCCAGTAGTATAGTGAAAGGGGCGGTTAGCACAGATACGCAGTATTTT	CASSIVKGAVSTDTQYF
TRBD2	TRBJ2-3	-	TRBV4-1	TGCGCCAGCAGCCAAGATAGAGCGGGAGCGGATACGCAGTATTTT	CASSQDRAGADTQYF
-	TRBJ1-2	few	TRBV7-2	TGTGCCAGCAGCCCGGGGTGGGCCCACACCTTC	CASSPGWAHTF
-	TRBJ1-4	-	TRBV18	TGTGCCAGCTCATCTGAGGGGGCTAATGAAAAACTGTTTTTT	CASSSEGANEKLFF
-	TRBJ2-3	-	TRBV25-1	TGTGCCAGCAGTGAAGTTCAGTGGACAGATACGCAGTATTTT	CASSEVQWTDTQYF
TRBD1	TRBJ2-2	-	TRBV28	TGTGCCAGCAGCTGGTCGGGACAGGGGGCAGAGAACACCGGGGAGCTGTTTTTT	CASSWSGQGAENTGELFF
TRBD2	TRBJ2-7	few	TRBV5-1	TGCGCCAGCAGGGATGGGGCGGGAGGTTCCGGAGAGCAGTACTTC	CASRDGAGGSGEQYF
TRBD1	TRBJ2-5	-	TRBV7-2	TGTGCCAGCAGCTCGACAGGGTCGAGTGTTGGGGAGACCCAGTACTTC	CASSSTGSSVGETQYF
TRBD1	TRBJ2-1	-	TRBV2	TGTGCCAGCAGTGAGGGGACAGGGGAACAAAATGAGCAGTTCTTC	CASSEGTGEQNEQFF
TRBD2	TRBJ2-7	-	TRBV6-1	TGTGCCAGCAGTGCCAGACTAGCGGGGGGCTACGAGCAGTACTTC	CASSARLAGGYEQYF
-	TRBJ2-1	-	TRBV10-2	TGCGCCAGCAGTGAAGCGCTTTTCGGTGAGCAGTTCTTC	CASSEALFGEQFF
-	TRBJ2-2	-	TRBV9	TGTGCCAGCAGCCTTGGAGGCCTCGGGGAGCTGTTTTTT	CASSLGGLGELFF
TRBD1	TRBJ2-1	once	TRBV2	TGTGCCGTCAAGGGGGCTTACAATGAGCAGTTCTTC	CAVKGAYNEQFF
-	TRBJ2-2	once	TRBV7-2	TGTGCCAGCAGCCCTGGCGGCTCGAACACCGGGGAGCTGTTTTTT	CASSPGGSNTGELFF
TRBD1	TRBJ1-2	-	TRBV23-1	TGCGCCAGCAGTCGCCACCCAGGGACAGGGTATGGGAGTAACTATGGCTACACCTTC	CASSRHPGTGYGSNYGYTF
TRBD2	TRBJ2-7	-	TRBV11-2	TGTGCCAGCAGCTTTAGCGGGAGTGTTTCCTACGAGCAGTACTTC	CASSFSGSVSYEQYF
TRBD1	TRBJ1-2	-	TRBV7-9	TGTGCCAGCAGCCCCAGGACAGGGATGTCCTATGGCTACACCTTC	CASSPRTGMSYGYTF
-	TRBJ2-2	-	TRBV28	TGTGCCAGCAGACTCATCCTTTCCGGGGAGCTGTTTTTT	CASRLILSGELFF
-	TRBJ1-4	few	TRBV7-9	TGTGCCAGCAGCTTAGCGCGCGAGGGCCTAGGAGAAAAACTGTTTTTT	CASSLAREGLGEKLFF
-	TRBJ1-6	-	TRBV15	TGTGCCACCAGCCGCTCGCGGGGGTTTGATAATTCACCCCTCCACTTT	CATSRSRGFDNSPLHF
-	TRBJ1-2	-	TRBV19	TGTGCCAGTAGTATATGGGAGATGAGAGGCTACACCTTC	CASSIWEMRGYTF
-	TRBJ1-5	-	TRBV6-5	TGTGCCAGCAGTCCTGAGAGAAATCAGCCCCAGCATTTT	CASSPERNQPQHF
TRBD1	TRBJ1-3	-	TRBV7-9	TGTGCCAGCAGCTTTCCCGGGACAGGGGGTTCTGGAAACACCATATATTTT	CASSFPGTGGSGNTIYF
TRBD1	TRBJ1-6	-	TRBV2	TGTGCCAGCCTGGGACAGGGATTCTATAATTCACCCCTCCACTTT	CASLGQGFYNSPLHF
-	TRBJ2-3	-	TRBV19	TGTGCCAGTAGTAAACGTCAGACAGATACGCAGTATTTT	CASSKRQTDTQYF
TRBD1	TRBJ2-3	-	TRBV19	TGTGCCAGTAGGACCGGGACAGGTCAAGGCACAGATACGCAGTATTTT	CASRTGTGQGTDTQYF
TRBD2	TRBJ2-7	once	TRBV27	TGTGCCAGCACCCCTAGCGGGGGGGCCTACGAGCAGTACTTC	CASTPSGGAYEQYF
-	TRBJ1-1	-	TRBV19	TGTGCCAGTAGCCATGGGACGGGGGTGACCATGAACACTGAAGCTTTCTTT	CASSHGTGVTMNTEAFF
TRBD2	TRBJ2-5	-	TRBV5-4	TGTGCCTCTTCGGCTAGCGGGCTCCAAGAGACCCAGTACTTC	CASSASGLQETQYF
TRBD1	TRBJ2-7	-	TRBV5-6	TGTGCCAGCAGCACCTGGCCGGGGGGACAGGGGGGCTACGAGCAGTACTTC	CASSTWPGGQGGYEQYF
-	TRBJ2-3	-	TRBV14	TGTGCCAGCAGCCTCATGGGGTACAGTGAGGGTACGCAGTATTTT	CASSLMGYSEGTQYF
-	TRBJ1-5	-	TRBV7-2	TGTGCCAGCAGCTCGCGACAAAATCAGCCCCAGCATTTT	CASSSRQNQPQHF
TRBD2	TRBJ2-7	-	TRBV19	TGTGCCAGCACCATAGGTAGCGGGAGAAATAACGAGCAGTACTTC	CASTIGSGRNNEQYF
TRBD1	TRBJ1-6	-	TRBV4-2	TGTGCCAGCAGCCAGTCACAGGGGGATAATTCACCCCTCCACTTT	CASSQSQGDNSPLHF
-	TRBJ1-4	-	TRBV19	TGTGCCGGCATGTATGAAAAACTGTTTTTT	CAGMYEKLFF
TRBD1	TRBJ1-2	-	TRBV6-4	TGTGCCAGCAGTGACTGGAACAGGGGGTATGGCTACACCTTC	CASSDWNRGYGYTF
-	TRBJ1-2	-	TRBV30	TGTGCCTGGAGTGTACAGGAGGGCTACACCTTC	CAWSVQEGYTF
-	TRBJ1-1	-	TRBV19	TGTGCCAGTAGTATCAATGGGCCGGGGGTTGAAGCTTTCTTT	CASSINGPGVEAFF
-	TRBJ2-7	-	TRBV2	TGTGCCAGCACGGTTCTGTCGAACGAGCAGTACTTC	CASTVLSNEQYF
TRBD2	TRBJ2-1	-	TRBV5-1	TGCGCCAGCAGCGCCGGGACTAGCGGGGGGGCCAGGGACAATGAGCAGTTCTTC	CASSAGTSGGARDNEQFF
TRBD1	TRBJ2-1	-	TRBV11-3	TGTGCCAGCACCTGGACAGGGGGGTCAGGTCTGGTGGTCAATGAGCAGTTCTTC	CASTWTGGSGLVVNEQFF
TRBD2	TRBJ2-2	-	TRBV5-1	TGCGCCAGCAGCCACCTAGCGGGGACGAACACCGGGGAGCTGTTTTTT	CASSHLAGTNTGELFF
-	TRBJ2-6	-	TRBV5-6	TGTGCCAGCAGCTTCAGGGTCTCTGGGGCCAACGTCCTGACTTTC	CASSFRVSGANVLTF
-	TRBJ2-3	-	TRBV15	TGTGCCACCAGCAGCCCCGCTTTGGAGGATACGCAGTATTTT	CATSSPALEDTQYF
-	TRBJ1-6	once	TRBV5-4	TGTGCCAGCAGCTTGGACGGGTCCTATAATTCACCCCTCCACTTT	CASSLDGSYNSPLHF
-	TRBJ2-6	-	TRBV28	TGTGCCAGCGGAGGTCCGACTAGTCCGCTTGGGGCCAACGTCCTGACTTTC	CASGGPTSPLGANVLTF